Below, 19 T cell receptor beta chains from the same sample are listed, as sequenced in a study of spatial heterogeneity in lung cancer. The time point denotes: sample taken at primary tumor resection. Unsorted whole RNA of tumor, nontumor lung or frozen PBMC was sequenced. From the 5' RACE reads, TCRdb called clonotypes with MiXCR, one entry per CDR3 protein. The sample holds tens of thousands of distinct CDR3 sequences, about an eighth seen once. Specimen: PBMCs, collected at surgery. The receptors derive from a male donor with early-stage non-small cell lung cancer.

In nucleotides, the CDR3 is TGTGCCAGCTTCGACAACCCCTACGAGCAGTACTTC. Translated, it gives CASFDNPYEQYF. V usage is TRBV27 and J usage is TRBJ2-7; no firm D call. The CDR3 has 12 amino acids. V lost 8 bases, J lost 2 bases, and 10 bases lay in between. The V gene's germline CDR1 is MNHEY and CDR2 SMNVEV (reference sequence).

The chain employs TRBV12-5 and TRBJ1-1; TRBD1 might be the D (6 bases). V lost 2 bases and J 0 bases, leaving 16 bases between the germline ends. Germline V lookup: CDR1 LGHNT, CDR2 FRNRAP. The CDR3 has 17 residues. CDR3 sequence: CASGLLQGRAVNTEAFF. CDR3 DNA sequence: TGTGCTAGTGGTTTGCTACAGGGTAGGGCGGTGAACACTGAAGCTTTCTTT. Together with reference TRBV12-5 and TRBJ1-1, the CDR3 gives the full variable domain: DARVTQTPRHKVTEMGQEVTMRCQPILGHNTVFWYRQTMMQGLELLAYFRNRAPLDDSGMPKDRFSAEMPDATLATLKIQPSEPRDSAVYFCASGLLQGRAVNTEAFFGQGTRLTVV.

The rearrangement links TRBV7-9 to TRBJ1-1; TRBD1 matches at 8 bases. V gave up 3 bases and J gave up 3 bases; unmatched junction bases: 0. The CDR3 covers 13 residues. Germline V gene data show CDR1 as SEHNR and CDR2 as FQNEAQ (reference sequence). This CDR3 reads CASSLTGDTEAFF. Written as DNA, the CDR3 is TGTGCCAGCAGCTTGACAGGGGACACTGAAGCTTTCTTT.

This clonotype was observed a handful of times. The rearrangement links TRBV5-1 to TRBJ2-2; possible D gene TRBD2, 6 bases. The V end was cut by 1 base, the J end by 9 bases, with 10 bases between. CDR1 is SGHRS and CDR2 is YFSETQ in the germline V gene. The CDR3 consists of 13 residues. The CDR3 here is CASSLQGGWELFF. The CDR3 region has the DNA TGCGCCAGCAGCTTGCAGGGAGGCTGGGAGCTGTTTTTT.

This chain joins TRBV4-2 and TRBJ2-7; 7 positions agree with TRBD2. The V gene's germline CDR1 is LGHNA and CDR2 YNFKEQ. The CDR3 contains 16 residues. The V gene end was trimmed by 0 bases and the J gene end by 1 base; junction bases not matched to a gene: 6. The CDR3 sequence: CASSQDYGAGSYEQYF. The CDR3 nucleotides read TGTGCCAGCAGCCAAGACTATGGAGCGGGATCCTACGAGCAGTACTTC.

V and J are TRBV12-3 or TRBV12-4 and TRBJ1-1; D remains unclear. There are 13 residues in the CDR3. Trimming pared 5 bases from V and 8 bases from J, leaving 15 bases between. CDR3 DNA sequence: TGTGCCAGCAGTACATCTCAGCACGGGGAAGCTTTCTTT. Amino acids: CASSTSQHGEAFF.

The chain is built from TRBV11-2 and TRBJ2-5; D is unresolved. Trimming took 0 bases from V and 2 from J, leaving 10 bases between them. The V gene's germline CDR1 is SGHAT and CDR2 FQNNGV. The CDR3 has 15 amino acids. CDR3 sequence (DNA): TGTGCCAGCAGCTTAGATCACGGGCCTCAAGAGACCCAGTACTTC. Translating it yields CASSLDHGPQETQYF.

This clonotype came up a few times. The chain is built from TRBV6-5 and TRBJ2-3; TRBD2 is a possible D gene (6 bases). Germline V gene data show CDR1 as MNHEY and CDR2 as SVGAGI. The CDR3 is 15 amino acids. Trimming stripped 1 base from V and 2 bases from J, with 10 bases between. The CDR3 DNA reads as TGTGCCAGCAGTTACTTCTTAGCGGACACAGATACGCAGTATTTT. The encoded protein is CASSYFLADTDTQYF.

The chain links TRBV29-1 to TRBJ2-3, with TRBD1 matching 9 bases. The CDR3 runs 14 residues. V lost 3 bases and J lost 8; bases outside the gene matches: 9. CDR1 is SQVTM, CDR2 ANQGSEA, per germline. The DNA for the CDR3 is TGCAGCGTTGATAGGACAGGGGATAAAGTTACGCAGTATTTT. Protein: CSVDRTGDKVTQYF.

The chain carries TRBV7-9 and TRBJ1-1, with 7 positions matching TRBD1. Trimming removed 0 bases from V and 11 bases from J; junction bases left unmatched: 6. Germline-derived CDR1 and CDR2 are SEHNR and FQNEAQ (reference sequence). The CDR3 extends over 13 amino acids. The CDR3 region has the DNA TGTGCCAGCAGCTTAGCAGGGGGCCCAAGTGCTTTCTTT. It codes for CASSLAGGPSAFF.

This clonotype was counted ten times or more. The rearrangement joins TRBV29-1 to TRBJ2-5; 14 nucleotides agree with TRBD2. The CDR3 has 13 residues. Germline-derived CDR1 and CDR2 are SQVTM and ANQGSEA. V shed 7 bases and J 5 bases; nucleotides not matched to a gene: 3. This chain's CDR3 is CSGGLAGEETQYF. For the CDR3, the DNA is TGCAGCGGGGGACTAGCGGGAGAGGAGACCCAGTACTTC.

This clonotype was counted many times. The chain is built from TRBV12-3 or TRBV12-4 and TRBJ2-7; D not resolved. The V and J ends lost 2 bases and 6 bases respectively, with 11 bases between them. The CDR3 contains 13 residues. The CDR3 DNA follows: TGTGCCAGCAGTTTACCCACTATGGGCGAGCAGTACTTC. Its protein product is CASSLPTMGEQYF.

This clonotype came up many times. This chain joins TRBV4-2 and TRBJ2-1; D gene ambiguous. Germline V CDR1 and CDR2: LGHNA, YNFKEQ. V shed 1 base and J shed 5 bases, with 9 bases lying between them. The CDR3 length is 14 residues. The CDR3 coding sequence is TGTGCCAGCAGCCAAGTTCTTTTCGACAATGAGCAGTTCTTC. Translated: CASSQVLFDNEQFF.

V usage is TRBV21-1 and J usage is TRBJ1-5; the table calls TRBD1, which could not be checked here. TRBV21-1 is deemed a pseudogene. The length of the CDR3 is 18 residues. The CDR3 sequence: CASITGTGRDYSNQPQHF. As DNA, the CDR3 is TGTGCCAGCATCACCGGGACAGGGCGCGATTATAGCAATCAGCCCCAGCATTTT.

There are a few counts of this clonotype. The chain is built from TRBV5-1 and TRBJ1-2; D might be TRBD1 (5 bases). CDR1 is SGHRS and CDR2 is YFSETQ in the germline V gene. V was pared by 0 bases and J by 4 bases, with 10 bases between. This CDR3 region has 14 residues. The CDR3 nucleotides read TGCGCCAGCAGCTTGGAGCAGGGTACCTATGGCTACACCTTC. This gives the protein CASSLEQGTYGYTF.

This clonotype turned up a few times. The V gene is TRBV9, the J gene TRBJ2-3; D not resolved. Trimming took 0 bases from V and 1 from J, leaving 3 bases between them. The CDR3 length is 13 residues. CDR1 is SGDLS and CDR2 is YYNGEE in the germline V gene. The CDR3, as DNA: TGTGCCAGCAGCGTAGCAGGCACAGATACGCAGTATTTT. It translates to CASSVAGTDTQYF.

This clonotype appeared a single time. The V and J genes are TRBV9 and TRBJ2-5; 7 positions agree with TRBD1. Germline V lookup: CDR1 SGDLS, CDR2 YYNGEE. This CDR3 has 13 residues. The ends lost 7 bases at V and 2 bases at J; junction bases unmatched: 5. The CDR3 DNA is TGTGCCAGCTCCAGGACAGGTCAAGAGACCCAGTACTTC. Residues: CASSRTGQETQYF. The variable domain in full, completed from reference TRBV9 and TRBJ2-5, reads DSGVTQTPKHLITATGQRVTLRCSPRSGDLSVYWYQQSLDQGLQFLIQYYNGEERAKGNILERFSAQQFPDLHSELNLSSLELGDSALYFCASSRTGQETQYFGPGTRLLVL.

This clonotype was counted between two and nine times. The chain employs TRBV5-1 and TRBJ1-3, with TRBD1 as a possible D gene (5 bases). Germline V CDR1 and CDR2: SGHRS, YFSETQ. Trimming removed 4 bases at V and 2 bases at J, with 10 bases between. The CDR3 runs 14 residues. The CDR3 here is CASSVDSTGNTIYF. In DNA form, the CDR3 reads TGCGCCAGCAGCGTCGACAGTACTGGAAACACCATATATTTT.

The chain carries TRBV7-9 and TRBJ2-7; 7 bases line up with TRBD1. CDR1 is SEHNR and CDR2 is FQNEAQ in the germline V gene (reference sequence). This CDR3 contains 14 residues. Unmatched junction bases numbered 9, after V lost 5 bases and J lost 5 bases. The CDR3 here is CASSPRTGLDEQYF. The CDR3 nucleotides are TGTGCCAGCAGCCCGCGGACAGGTTTAGACGAGCAGTACTTC.